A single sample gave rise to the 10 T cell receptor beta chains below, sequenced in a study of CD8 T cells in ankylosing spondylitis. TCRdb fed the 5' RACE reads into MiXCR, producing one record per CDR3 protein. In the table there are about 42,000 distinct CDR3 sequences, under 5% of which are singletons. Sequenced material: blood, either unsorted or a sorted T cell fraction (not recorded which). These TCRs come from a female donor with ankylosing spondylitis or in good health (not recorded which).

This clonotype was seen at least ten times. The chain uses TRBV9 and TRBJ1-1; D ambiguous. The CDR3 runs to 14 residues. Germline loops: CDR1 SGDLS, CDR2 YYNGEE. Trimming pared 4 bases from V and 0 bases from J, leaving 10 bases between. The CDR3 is CASSLEGMNTEAFF. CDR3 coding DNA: TGTGCCAGCAGCCTAGAAGGAATGAACACTGAAGCTTTCTTT. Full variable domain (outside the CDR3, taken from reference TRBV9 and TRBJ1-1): DSGVTQTPKHLITATGQRVTLRCSPRSGDLSVYWYQQSLDQGLQFLIQYYNGEERAKGNILERFSAQQFPDLHSELNLSSLELGDSALYFCASSLEGMNTEAFFGQGTRLTVV.

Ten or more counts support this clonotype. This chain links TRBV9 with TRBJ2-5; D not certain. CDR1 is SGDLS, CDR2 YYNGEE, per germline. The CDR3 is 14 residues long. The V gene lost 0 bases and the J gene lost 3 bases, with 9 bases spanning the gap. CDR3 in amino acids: CASSVGRAEETQYF. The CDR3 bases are TGTGCCAGCAGCGTAGGCCGGGCGGAAGAGACCCAGTACTTC.

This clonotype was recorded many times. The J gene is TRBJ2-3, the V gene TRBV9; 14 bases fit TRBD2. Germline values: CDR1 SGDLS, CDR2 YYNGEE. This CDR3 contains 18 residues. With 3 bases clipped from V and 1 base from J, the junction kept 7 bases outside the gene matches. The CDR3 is CASSGGLAGGLGTDTQYF. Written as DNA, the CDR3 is TGTGCCAGCAGCGGCGGACTAGCGGGGGGTCTGGGCACAGATACGCAGTATTTT.

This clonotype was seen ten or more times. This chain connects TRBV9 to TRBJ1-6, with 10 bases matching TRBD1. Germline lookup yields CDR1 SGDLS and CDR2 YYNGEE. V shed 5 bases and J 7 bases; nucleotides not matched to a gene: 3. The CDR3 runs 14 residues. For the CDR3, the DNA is TGTGCCAGCAGGGGACAGGGGCTCAATTCACCCCTCCACTTT. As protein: CASRGQGLNSPLHF.

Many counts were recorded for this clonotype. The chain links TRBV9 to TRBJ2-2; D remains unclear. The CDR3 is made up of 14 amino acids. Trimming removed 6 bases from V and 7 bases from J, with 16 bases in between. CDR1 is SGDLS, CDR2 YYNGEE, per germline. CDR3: CASTGPSGGGELFF. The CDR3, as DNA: TGTGCCAGCACCGGGCCCTCGGGCGGCGGGGAGCTGTTTTTT.

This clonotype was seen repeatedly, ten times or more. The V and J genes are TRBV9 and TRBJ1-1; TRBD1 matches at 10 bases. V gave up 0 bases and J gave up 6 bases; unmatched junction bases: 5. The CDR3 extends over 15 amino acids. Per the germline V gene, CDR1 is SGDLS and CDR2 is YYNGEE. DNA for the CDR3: TGTGCCAGCAGCGTAGCGGACAGGGGGAGGGCTGAAGCTTTCTTT. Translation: CASSVADRGRAEAFF.

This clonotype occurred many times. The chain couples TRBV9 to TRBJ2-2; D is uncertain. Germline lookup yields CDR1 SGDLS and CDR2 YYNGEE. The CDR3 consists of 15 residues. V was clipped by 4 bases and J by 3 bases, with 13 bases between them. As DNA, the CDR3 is TGTGCCAGCAGCTCCCGGACGAGAGACACCGGGGAGCTGTTTTTT. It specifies CASSSRTRDTGELFF.

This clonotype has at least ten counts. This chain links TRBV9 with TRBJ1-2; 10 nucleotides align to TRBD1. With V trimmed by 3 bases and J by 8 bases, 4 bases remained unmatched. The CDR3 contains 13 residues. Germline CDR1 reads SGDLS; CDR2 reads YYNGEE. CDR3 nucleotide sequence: TGTGCCAGCAGCGCGACAGGGGGCGGCGGCTACACCTTC. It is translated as CASSATGGGGYTF.

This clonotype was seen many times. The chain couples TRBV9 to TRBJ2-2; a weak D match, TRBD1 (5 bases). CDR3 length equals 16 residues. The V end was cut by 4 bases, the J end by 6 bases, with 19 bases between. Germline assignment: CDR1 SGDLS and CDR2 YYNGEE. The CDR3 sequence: CASSSTLIGAPGELFF. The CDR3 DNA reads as TGTGCCAGCAGCTCTACCTTGATAGGGGCCCCCGGGGAGCTGTTTTTT.

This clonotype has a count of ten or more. CDR3 amino acids: CASSTPRGARQETQYF. DNA for the CDR3: TGTGCCAGCAGCACCCCCCGCGGGGCAAGACAAGAGACCCAGTACTTC. The J gene is TRBJ2-5, the V gene TRBV9; TRBD2 is a possible D gene (6 bases). V gave up 4 bases and J gave up 2 bases, with 18 bases separating them. Germline assignment: CDR1 SGDLS and CDR2 YYNGEE. This CDR3 is 16 amino acids long.